The sequence of this T cell receptor (beta chain) was determined in a study of T cells in Graves' hyperthyroidism and ophthalmopathy. TCR beta CDR3 regions were amplified from RNA transcripts. In the first-round RT-PCR of the TCR CDR3, the HTBI primer set was used. TCRdb used MiXCR to reprocess the multiplex PCR reads, holding one entry per CDR3 protein. The repertoire consists of 550,000 to 600,000 distinct CDR3 sequences, with 11% to 15% occurring once and the leading ten covering around 7%. Patients with ophthalmopathy all had a Clinical Activity Score of at least 3, a NOSPECS grade of at least 4 and duration under 3 months. Orbital computed tomography and thyroid ultrasound, together with serum TRAb and thyroxine and clinical symptoms, were used for diagnoses. This clonotype came up a few times. V dropped 4 bases and J dropped 15 bases, with 19 bases sitting between them. Germline V gene sequence: CDR1 MGHRA, CDR2 YSYEKL. The CDR3 is made up of 13 amino acids.

The chain couples TRBV4-1 to TRBJ2-1; tentative D call: TRBD1 (6 bases). The material sequenced was blood. This TCR came from a woman aged 18-29 years with Graves' ophthalmopathy. The CDR3 nucleotides read TGCGCCAGCAGCCCGACAGGTGTGGCTACCAGGTTCTTC. Its protein is CASSPTGVATRFF.